This TCR beta chain is from a study of blood T cell repertoires in COVID-19. The assay was immunoSEQ multiplex PCR, and TCRdb's table has in-frame clones only and misses some. The profile covers 55,000 to 85,000 clones, with approximately 83% appearing a single time and 9% to 15% taken by the ten largest. The sample comprised peripheral blood. This sequence originates from a human donor in a cohort sampled during active COVID-19.

CDR3 sequence (DNA): TGTGCCAGCAGCTTGGGTCCTAGCGGGGGGGCGTCAGATACGCAGTATTTT. This codes for CASSLGPSGGASDTQYF. The chain carries TRBV5-4 and TRBJ2-3, with TRBD2 identical over 12 bases. The CDR3 runs to 17 residues. V gave up 0 bases and J gave up 4 bases; unmatched junction bases: 6. CDR1 SGHNT and CDR2 YYREEE come from the germline V gene (reference sequence).